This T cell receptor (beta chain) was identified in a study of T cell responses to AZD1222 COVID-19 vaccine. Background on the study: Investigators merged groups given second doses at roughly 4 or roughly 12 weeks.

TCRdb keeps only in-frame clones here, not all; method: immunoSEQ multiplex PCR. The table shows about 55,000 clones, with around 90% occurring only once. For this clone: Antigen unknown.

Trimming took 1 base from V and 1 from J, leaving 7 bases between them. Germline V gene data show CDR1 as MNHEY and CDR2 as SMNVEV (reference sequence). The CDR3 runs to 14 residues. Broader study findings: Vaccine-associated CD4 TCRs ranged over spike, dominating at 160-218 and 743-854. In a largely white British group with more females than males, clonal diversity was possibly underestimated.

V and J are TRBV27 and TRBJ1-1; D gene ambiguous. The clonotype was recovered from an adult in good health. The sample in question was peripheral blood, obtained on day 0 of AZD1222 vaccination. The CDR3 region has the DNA TGTGCCAGCAGTTTATGGGTAGGGAACACTGAAGCTTTCTTT. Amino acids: CASSLWVGNTEAFF.